The rows below give T cell receptor beta chains drawn from one sample of a study of OX40 agonist ivuxolimab in advanced cancers. Measured with immunoSEQ multiplex PCR; TCRdb has only the in-frame clones, and not every one. Of about 26,000 clones listed, almost 90% are singletons. The starting material was CD4+ or CD8+ T cells sorted from blood, obtained in a trial of the OX40 agonist ivuxolimab. These receptors all stem from an adult with an advanced solid tumor such as melanoma, head and neck, liver or kidney cancer. The CDR3 runs from the conserved cysteine through the conserved F or W. Each record gives: clone size, D gene, CDR3 length, J gene, V gene, CDR3 DNA, CDR3 protein. The D gene is left open where the match is weak. Expanded clones get a size class; other rows say once, few or many, or leave the size out.

clone size: medium-sized
D gene: TRBD2
CDR3 length: 15
J gene: TRBJ2-3
V gene: TRBV5-1
CDR3 DNA: TGCGCCAGCAGCTCGGGGACTAGCAGGACAGATACGCAGTATTTT
CDR3 protein: CASSSGTSRTDTQYF

clone size: -
D gene: -
CDR3 length: 13
J gene: TRBJ1-1
V gene: TRBV5-4
CDR3 DNA: TGTGCCAGCAGCTTCCAGGGTAACACTGAAGCTTTCTTT
CDR3 protein: CASSFQGNTEAFF

clone size: -
D gene: -
CDR3 length: 16
J gene: TRBJ2-2
V gene: TRBV5-6
CDR3 DNA: TGTGCCAGCAGCTTGGTCCCGGGGGCCAACACCGGGGAGCTGTTTTTT
CDR3 protein: CASSLVPGANTGELFF

clone size: -
D gene: -
CDR3 length: 15
J gene: TRBJ2-7
V gene: TRBV11-2
CDR3 DNA: TGTGCCAGCAGCTTCGGGGGAGGCCTCTTCTACGAGCAGTACTTC
CDR3 protein: CASSFGGGLFYEQYF

clone size: -
D gene: TRBD1
CDR3 length: 13
J gene: TRBJ1-5
V gene: TRBV6-1
CDR3 DNA: TGTGCCAGCAGCCCAGGGGGAGGACAGCCCCAGCATTTT
CDR3 protein: CASSPGGGQPQHF

clone size: once
D gene: -
CDR3 length: 17
J gene: TRBJ2-1
V gene: TRBV19
CDR3 DNA: TGTGCCACCACCCTGAGCCCGCGGCGGGCGGGCAACAATGAGCAGTTCTTC
CDR3 protein: CATTLSPRRAGNNEQFF

clone size: -
D gene: -
CDR3 length: 13
J gene: TRBJ1-1
V gene: TRBV30
CDR3 DNA: TGTGCCTGGAGTCCTCAGGGAGGCGCTGAAGCTTTCTTT
CDR3 protein: CAWSPQGGAEAFF

clone size: once
D gene: -
CDR3 length: 15
J gene: TRBJ2-7
V gene: TRBV19
CDR3 DNA: TGTGCCAGTAGTCTCCCGGTAGGGTCCAGAGACGAGCAGTACTTC
CDR3 protein: CASSLPVGSRDEQYF

clone size: -
D gene: -
CDR3 length: 12
J gene: TRBJ1-1
V gene: TRBV19
CDR3 DNA: TGTGCCAGTAGTATAGGGGGTGGTGAAGCTTTCTTT
CDR3 protein: CASSIGGGEAFF

clone size: -
D gene: -
CDR3 length: 16
J gene: TRBJ2-3
V gene: TRBV9
CDR3 DNA: TGTGCCAGCAGCCCACTGGTAGCGTCTAGCACAGATACGCAGTATTTT
CDR3 protein: CASSPLVASSTDTQYF

clone size: -
D gene: TRBD2
CDR3 length: 16
J gene: TRBJ2-7
V gene: TRBV19
CDR3 DNA: TGTGCCAGTAGTATAATCTTTAGCGGGAGTCTCTACGAGCAGTACTTC
CDR3 protein: CASSIIFSGSLYEQYF

clone size: -
D gene: TRBD1
CDR3 length: 16
J gene: TRBJ2-1
V gene: TRBV19
CDR3 DNA: TGTGCCAGTACCCCCCGTTGGGGACAGGGCTACAATGAGCAGTTCTTC
CDR3 protein: CASTPRWGQGYNEQFF

clone size: -
D gene: -
CDR3 length: 15
J gene: TRBJ2-2
V gene: TRBV4-2
CDR3 DNA: TGTGCCAGCACCCAAAACCCACAAGATCCCGGGGAGCTGTTTTTT
CDR3 protein: CASTQNPQDPGELFF

clone size: -
D gene: TRBD1
CDR3 length: 16
J gene: TRBJ2-1
V gene: TRBV2
CDR3 DNA: TGTGCCAGCAGTGACGGGACAGGGGTGGGGTACAATGAGCAGTTCTTC
CDR3 protein: CASSDGTGVGYNEQFF

clone size: -
D gene: TRBD1
CDR3 length: 15
J gene: TRBJ1-5
V gene: TRBV27
CDR3 DNA: TGTGCCAGCAGTTTACAGGGGGCCTCCAATCAGCCCCAGCATTTT
CDR3 protein: CASSLQGASNQPQHF

clone size: once
D gene: -
CDR3 length: 10
J gene: TRBJ2-1
V gene: TRBV20-1
CDR3 DNA: TGCAGTGCCAGCCGGAATGAGCAGTTCTTC
CDR3 protein: CSASRNEQFF

clone size: once
D gene: -
CDR3 length: 15
J gene: TRBJ2-7
V gene: TRBV27
CDR3 DNA: TGTGCCAGCAGTTTAGGCACCCGAAGTGCCTACGAGCAGTACTTC
CDR3 protein: CASSLGTRSAYEQYF

clone size: -
D gene: -
CDR3 length: 18
J gene: TRBJ2-2
V gene: TRBV12-2
CDR3 DNA: TGTGCAAGTCGCTTAGGAGTGGCGACTAGCGGGGGGGCCGGGGAGCTGTTTTTT
CDR3 protein: CASRLGVATSGGAGELFF

clone size: -
D gene: -
CDR3 length: 16
J gene: TRBJ2-5
V gene: TRBV4-2
CDR3 DNA: TGTGCCAGCAGCCAAGTTAAGGCAGGCCCTCAAGAGACCCAGTACTTC
CDR3 protein: CASSQVKAGPQETQYF

clone size: -
D gene: -
CDR3 length: 16
J gene: TRBJ1-1
V gene: TRBV5-1
CDR3 DNA: TGCGCCAGCAGCTTAGAACAGATTCCTGGGGCCACTGAAGCTTTCTTT
CDR3 protein: CASSLEQIPGATEAFF